Given below is one T cell receptor (beta chain) in context. Its antigen is as yet unknown. Serving as donors were healthy Finnish infants, each of whom was having open corrective surgery for congenital heart defects. No fixed cell number was used; all available blood leukocytes supplied DNA. The table came from immunoSEQ multiplex PCR; TCRdb's copy has only in-frame clones and leaves some out. The sample holds more than 50,000 clones, 94% seen once. Germline V gives CDR1 SGHVS, CDR2 FQNEAQ. The CDR3 length is 15 residues. V was clipped by 1 base and J by 1 base, with 9 bases between them. These data are taken from a study of human thymus T cells. Study-level points and caveats: Across thymic and blood repertoires, the usage of V and J genes appeared to be biased.

Sequenced material: blood. The rearrangement uses TRBV7-8 and TRBJ2-3; tentative D call: TRBD2 (6 bases). The origin of this receptor is a boy less than two years old with a congenital heart defect but otherwise immunologically healthy. The CDR3 bases are TGTGCCAGCAGCTTAGATAGCGGTCGCACAGATACGCAGTATTTT. It codes for CASSLDSGRTDTQYF.